What follows are 31 T cell receptor beta chains derived from one specimen sequenced in a study of beta chain features in type 1 diabetes. Of the isolated RNA, all was reverse transcribed, and so the sequenced material was expressed TCRB transcripts. Repertoires were generated with immunoSEQ multiplex PCR, while TCRdb's copy carries only in-frame clones and drops some. The sample contains 350,000 to 450,000 clones, around 15% of which appear only once. The sample consisted of naive CD4+ T cells from blood. These receptors were taken from a woman younger than 30 in good health.

The V call is TRBV30, the J call TRBJ1-4, with 7 bases fitting TRBD1. The CDR3 consists of 13 residues. Germline loops: CDR1 GTSNPN, CDR2 SVGIG (reference sequence). V lost 3 bases to trimming and J lost 8 bases; unmatched junction nucleotides: 6. This chain's CDR3 is CAWSGRGEEKLFF. CDR3 nucleotide sequence: TGTGCCTGGAGCGGCAGGGGGGAGGAAAAACTGTTTTTT. The full variable domain, completed using reference TRBV30 and TRBJ1-4, is SQTIHQWPATLVQPVGSPLSLECTVEGTSNPNLYWYRQAAGRGLQLLFYSVGIGQISSEVPQNLSASRPQDRQFILSSKKLLLSDSGFYLCAWSGRGEEKLFFGSGTQLSVL.

The chain combines TRBV29-1 with TRBJ2-5; the D is unclear. Germline V gene sequence: CDR1 SQVTM, CDR2 ANQGSEA. The CDR3 runs 13 residues. The V end was cut by 3 bases, the J end by 5 bases, with 13 bases between. The CDR3 sequence: CSVEILVPETQYF. For the CDR3, the DNA is TGCAGCGTTGAGATCTTAGTCCCTGAGACCCAGTACTTC.

The chain is built from TRBV5-6 and TRBJ2-1; 12 positions match TRBD2. The CDR3 has 18 residues. V was clipped by 4 bases and J by 3 bases; unmatched bases: 11. Germline V gene sequence: CDR1 SGHDT, CDR2 YYEEEE. The CDR3 coding sequence is TGTGCCAGCAGCCAAAATCCTATGGGACTAGCGGGCTACAATGAGCAGTTCTTC. Its translation: CASSQNPMGLAGYNEQFF. Based on the CDR3 plus reference TRBV5-6 and TRBJ2-1, the full variable domain is DAGVTQSPTHLIKTRGQQVTLRCSPKSGHDTVSWYQQALGQGPQFIFQYYEEEERQRGNFPDRFSGHQFPNYSSELNVNALLLGDSALYLCASSQNPMGLAGYNEQFFGPGTRLTVL.

The genes are TRBV5-1 and TRBJ2-7; TRBD1 agrees at 7 bases. CDR3 length: 14 residues. The germline V gene encodes CDR1 SGHRS and CDR2 YFSETQ. V dropped 3 bases and J dropped 3; count of bases not matched to a gene: 6. This chain's CDR3 is CASSSTGQNYEQYF. The CDR3 DNA is TGCGCCAGCAGCTCGACGGGACAGAACTACGAGCAGTACTTC.

The chain links TRBV29-1 to TRBJ1-2; D is unclear. CDR3 size: 13 residues. Between the trimmed V and J ends, which lost 1 base and 4 bases, there was a span of 10 bases. The germline gives CDR1 SQVTM, CDR2 ANQGSEA. This CDR3 reads CSVEAGPGYGYTF. The CDR3 DNA sequence: TGCAGCGTTGAAGCGGGTCCGGGCTATGGCTACACCTTC.

This clone was recorded a few times. The gene calls are TRBV19 and TRBJ2-1, with 8 positions matching TRBD2. V lost 5 bases, J lost 2 bases, and 14 bases stayed unmatched. In germline, CDR1 is LNHDA, CDR2 SQIVND (reference sequence). The length of the CDR3 is 18 residues. CDR3 nucleotide sequence: TGTGCCAGTAGTCCTAATCCCTCGACTAGCGAGGCCTACAATGAGCAGTTCTTC. The encoded protein is CASSPNPSTSEAYNEQFF.

The sample holds a few counts of this clone. The CDR3 DNA reads TGTGCCAGCAGCGATACTAGCGGGAGCTACGAGCAGTACTTC. It yields the protein CASSDTSGSYEQYF. The chain has TRBV9 and TRBJ2-7; TRBD2 matches at 11 bases. V was pared by 3 bases and J by 3 bases, with 2 bases of the junction left unmatched. This CDR3 region has 14 residues. Germline CDR1 and CDR2: SGDLS and YYNGEE.

This chain uses TRBV30 with TRBJ2-1, with 8 bases that match TRBD2. Germline CDR1 GTSNPN, CDR2 SVGIG (reference sequence). CDR3 length equals 15 residues. V was clipped by 2 bases and J by 2 bases; unmatched bases: 5. The CDR3 loop is CAWSNLAGPYNEQFF. The DNA for the CDR3 is TGTGCCTGGAGTAACTTAGCGGGACCCTACAATGAGCAGTTCTTC.

In this sample, this clone turned up a few times. This sequence joins TRBV13 and TRBJ2-7, with D possibly matching TRBD2 (6 bases). V lost 2 bases, J lost 0 bases, and 11 bases lay in between. CDR3 size: 15 residues. Per the germline V gene, CDR1 is PRHDT and CDR2 is FYEKMQ (reference sequence). CDR3 sequence (DNA): TGTGCCAGCAGCTTAACTGGGGGAGGCTCCTACGAGCAGTACTTC. The encoded protein is CASSLTGGGSYEQYF. Full variable domain (remainder filled in from reference TRBV13 and TRBJ2-7): AAGVIQSPRHLIKEKRETATLKCYPIPRHDTVYWYQQGPGQDPQFLISFYEKMQSDKGSIPDRFSAQQFSDYHSELNMSSLELGDSALYFCASSLTGGGSYEQYFGPGTRLTVT.

This clone was seen a handful of times. Other DNA sequences in this specimen translate into the identical CDR3. The rearrangement joins TRBV30 to TRBJ1-5; D call uncertain. The CDR3 is 13 amino acids. Germline V gene lookup returns CDR1 GTSNPN and CDR2 SVGIG (reference sequence). Trimming removed 0 bases at V and 7 bases at J, with 10 bases between. CDR3 coding DNA: TGTGCCTGGAGTGTACGGGGAGACCAGCCCCAGCATTTT. Its protein product is CAWSVRGDQPQHF.

This clone has only one observation. The chain uses TRBV9 and TRBJ2-5; 7 positions match TRBD1. V lost 3 bases, J lost 1 base, and 9 bases stayed unmatched. The CDR3 contains 16 residues. The germline V gene has CDR1 SGDLS and CDR2 YYNGEE. The CDR3 protein is CASSARVTGAQETQYF. CDR3 sequence (DNA): TGTGCCAGCAGCGCTCGGGTTACAGGGGCCCAAGAGACCCAGTACTTC.

This clone was picked up a small number of times. The genes are TRBV20-1 and TRBJ2-7, with D tentatively TRBD1 (5 bases). Trimming shortened V by 6 bases and J by 6 bases, and 9 bases separated the two germline ends. From germline, CDR1 is DFQATT and CDR2 SNEGSKA (reference sequence). This CDR3 is built from 10 residues. The CDR3 loop reads CSATRVEQYF. CDR3 DNA sequence: TGCAGTGCGACCAGGGTCGAGCAGTACTTC.

V gene TRBV30 combines with J gene TRBJ2-7, with 13 bases fitting TRBD2. CDR1 GTSNPN and CDR2 SVGIG come from the germline V gene (reference sequence). J gave up 1 base and V 3 bases, and 9 bases lay outside the gene matches. The length of the CDR3 is 17 residues. The CDR3 is CAWRNTSGRAGSYEQYF. In nucleotides, the CDR3 is TGTGCCTGGAGGAATACTAGCGGGAGGGCCGGGTCCTACGAGCAGTACTTC. The full variable domain, rest sourced from reference TRBV30 and TRBJ2-7, is SQTIHQWPATLVQPVGSPLSLECTVEGTSNPNLYWYRQAAGRGLQLLFYSVGIGQISSEVPQNLSASRPQDRQFILSSKKLLLSDSGFYLCAWRNTSGRAGSYEQYFGPGTRLTVT.

This clone was picked up a small number of times. The sample holds other DNA sequences that translate to the same CDR3. This chain links TRBV6-1 with TRBJ2-7; TRBD1 matches at 7 bases. Germline V gives CDR1 MNHNS, CDR2 SASEGT. There are 14 residues in the CDR3. The V segment lost 3 bases and the J segment 2 bases; nucleotides outside the gene matches: 4. The CDR3 protein is CASSDRDRAYEQYF. CDR3 coding DNA: TGTGCCAGCAGTGACCGGGACAGAGCCTACGAGCAGTACTTC.

The V call is TRBV7-2, the J call TRBJ2-5; a weak D match, TRBD2 (6 bases). Germline CDR1 SGHTA, CDR2 FQGNSA. Trimming removed 8 bases at V and 4 bases at J, with 32 bases between. CDR3 length: 19 residues. The CDR3 protein is CASSRVPGGMTDSRETQYF. The CDR3 DNA sequence: TGTGCCAGCTCTAGGGTCCCGGGCGGGATGACCGACAGTCGAGAGACCCAGTACTTC.

The rearrangement links TRBV19 to TRBJ2-3; 8 bases map to TRBD2. The CDR3 is 16 residues long. Per the germline V gene, CDR1 is LNHDA and CDR2 is SQIVND (reference sequence). V trimming: 5 bases; J trimming: 3 bases; junction bases outside the gene matches: 10. CDR3 nucleotide sequence: TGTGCCAGTAGTCCCTGGGGTAGCGGGAAGACAGATACGCAGTATTTT. This translates into CASSPWGSGKTDTQYF.

This clone has only a few counts. The rearrangement links TRBV29-1 to TRBJ2-3; 8 bases are shared with TRBD2. Germline loops: CDR1 SQVTM, CDR2 ANQGSEA. V gave up 8 bases and J gave up 6 bases; unmatched junction bases: 10. The CDR3 loop spans 13 amino acids. The CDR3 DNA follows: TGCAGCACAAGCGGGAGTGGGTTCGATACGCAGTATTTT. Translated, it gives CSTSGSGFDTQYF.

V usage is TRBV5-4 and J usage is TRBJ2-1, with 10 bases aligning to TRBD1. The V gene's germline CDR1 is SGHNT and CDR2 YYREEE (reference sequence). There are 15 residues in the CDR3. J lost 4 bases, V lost 4 bases, and 5 bases had no gene match. DNA for the CDR3: TGTGCCAGCAGCGGGGGGACAGGGGAGTACAATGAGCAGTTCTTC. This sequence encodes CASSGGTGEYNEQFF.

The chain joins TRBV5-4 to TRBJ2-7; D may be TRBD1 (5 bases). Germline V CDR1 and CDR2: SGHNT, YYREEE (reference sequence). Trimming cost V 0 bases and J 1 base, with 14 bases left between them. This CDR3 region has 16 residues. The CDR3 is CASSLGGGFRSYEQYF. CDR3 nucleotides: TGTGCCAGCAGCTTGGGGGGCGGATTCCGGTCCTACGAGCAGTACTTC.

This clone occurred a few times. V usage is TRBV18 and J usage is TRBJ1-2; TRBD1 might be the D (5 bases). Germline loops: CDR1 KGHSH, CDR2 LQKENI. The CDR3 is 14 residues long. V was clipped by 3 bases and J by 6 bases, with 14 bases between them. CDR3 region: CASSPQGRNHGYTF. The CDR3 DNA follows: TGTGCCAGCTCACCGCAGGGAAGAAACCATGGCTACACCTTC.

This chain joins TRBV6-5 and TRBJ2-3; 8 bases are shared with TRBD1. Unmatched junction bases numbered 8, after V lost 4 bases and J lost 2 bases. The CDR3 extends over 16 amino acids. Germline V gene lookup returns CDR1 MNHEY and CDR2 SVGAGI. This CDR3 reads CASSSPRDRNTDTQYF. DNA of the CDR3: TGTGCCAGCAGTTCGCCCCGGGACAGGAACACAGATACGCAGTATTTT.

The chain couples TRBV4-2 to TRBJ1-2, with 7 bases fitting TRBD1. The junction had 11 bases not matched to a gene; V was cut back by 0 bases and J by 7 bases. This CDR3 is built from 16 residues. Germline lookup yields CDR1 LGHNA and CDR2 YNFKEQ. The CDR3: CASSQEGHRGFFGYTF. As DNA, the CDR3 is TGTGCCAGCAGCCAAGAGGGTCACAGGGGATTTTTTGGCTACACCTTC.

This clone was counted a few times. The rearrangement links TRBV10-3 to TRBJ2-7; 9 positions match TRBD1. The germline V gene has CDR1 ENHRY and CDR2 SYGVKD. The CDR3 runs 14 residues. The J segment lost 3 bases and the V segment lost 2 bases, leaving 2 bases of the junction unmatched. This CDR3 is CAISEGTGRYEQYF. In nucleotides, the CDR3 is TGTGCCATCAGTGAGGGGACAGGGCGCTACGAGCAGTACTTC.

This clone was counted only a few times. The genes are TRBV2 and TRBJ2-7; 12 bases map to TRBD2. The CDR3 totals 15 residues. Germline trimming cut 6 bases from V and 4 bases from J; bases unmatched to any gene: 7. CDR1 SNHLY and CDR2 FYNNEI come from the germline V gene. The CDR3 is CASRRRLAGEYEQYF. In nucleotides, the CDR3 is TGTGCCAGCAGAAGGAGACTAGCGGGAGAGTACGAGCAGTACTTC.

This clone was observed a few times. The J gene is TRBJ2-3, the V gene TRBV14, with D possibly matching TRBD1 (5 bases). Trimming removed 4 bases from V and 4 bases from J, with 12 bases in between. The CDR3 contains 14 residues. Germline assignment: CDR1 SGHDN and CDR2 FVKESK. CDR3 residues: CASSPRQFADTQYF. The CDR3 DNA reads as TGTGCCAGCAGCCCACGACAGTTTGCAGATACGCAGTATTTT.

This clone appeared a few times. The J gene is TRBJ1-5, the V gene TRBV7-9; a possible D gene is TRBD1 (5 bases). With 2 bases removed from V and 3 bases from J, the gap between germline ends came to 14 bases. Germline CDR1 reads SEHNR; CDR2 reads FQNEAQ (reference sequence). The CDR3 length is 16 residues. The CDR3 DNA sequence: TGTGCCAGCAGCTTACAAGGGGCAGGGCCCAATCAGCCCCAGCATTTT. Translating it yields CASSLQGAGPNQPQHF.

This clone appeared a few times. This CDR3 is CSVERGTGRTDTQYF. The CDR3 coding sequence is TGCAGCGTTGAGAGGGGGACAGGGCGGACAGATACGCAGTATTTT. The chain carries TRBV29-1 and TRBJ2-3; 9 nucleotides align to TRBD1. Unmatched junction bases numbered 7, after V lost 3 bases and J lost 3 bases. Germline CDR1 and CDR2: SQVTM and ANQGSEA. There are 15 residues in the CDR3.

The rearrangement joins TRBV29-1 to TRBJ2-5; 7 bases map to TRBD1. Germline lookup yields CDR1 SQVTM and CDR2 ANQGSEA. CDR3 length: 12 residues. The V segment lost 4 bases and the J segment 5 bases; nucleotides outside the gene matches: 4. DNA of the CDR3: TGCAGCGTTGTAGGGGGCGGTGAGACCCAGTACTTC. It translates to CSVVGGGETQYF.

V gene TRBV6-6 combines with J gene TRBJ1-2, with TRBD1 matching over 8 bases. The CDR3 sequence is 16 residues long. The germline V gene encodes CDR1 MNHNY and CDR2 SVGAGI (reference sequence). The junction had 14 bases not matched to a gene; V was cut back by 9 bases and J by 2 bases. The CDR3 protein is CASTTTTGQGNYGYTF. Here the CDR3 DNA reads TGTGCCAGTACAACTACCACAGGACAGGGAAACTATGGCTACACCTTC.

The table lists this clone with a few counts. The chain joins TRBV7-9 to TRBJ2-7; TRBD2 is a possible D gene (6 bases). The germline V and J ends were trimmed by 0 bases and 3 bases, with 9 bases remaining between them. From germline, CDR1 is SEHNR and CDR2 FQNEAQ (reference sequence). CDR3 size: 14 residues. The chain's CDR3 is CASSLAGGNYEQYF. The CDR3 nucleotides read TGTGCCAGCAGCTTAGCTGGGGGGAACTACGAGCAGTACTTC.

V gene TRBV5-1 combines with J gene TRBJ2-1; unclear D gene. CDR1 and CDR2 (germline): SGHRS, YFSETQ. This CDR3 has 14 residues. Between the trimmed V and J ends, which lost 0 bases and 6 bases, there was a span of 10 bases. The chain's CDR3 is CASSLVEAGNEQFF. CDR3 sequence (DNA): TGCGCCAGCAGCTTGGTCGAAGCAGGCAATGAGCAGTTCTTC. Combining the CDR3 with reference TRBV5-1 and TRBJ2-1 gives the whole variable domain KAGVTQTPRYLIKTRGQQVTLSCSPISGHRSVSWYQQTPGQGLQFLFEYFSETQRNKGNFPGRFSGRQFSNSRSEMNVSTLELGDSALYLCASSLVEAGNEQFFGPGTRLTVL.